This TCR beta chain was retrieved from a study of monozygotic twins with inflammatory bowel disease. Using the 5' RACE reads, TCRdb records one entry per CDR3 protein without DNA. The listing contains 85,000 to 110,000 distinct CDR3 sequences. CDR1 MNHEY and CDR2 SVGEGT come from the germline V gene. The CDR3 runs 15 residues. The V call is TRBV6-2 or TRBV6-3, the J call TRBJ1-1. Sequencing input: blood. The receptor's source is a human donor with ulcerative colitis or Crohn's disease, or a healthy co-twin of an affected twin (not recorded which). Here the CDR3 reads CASSYSTGSYTEAFF.